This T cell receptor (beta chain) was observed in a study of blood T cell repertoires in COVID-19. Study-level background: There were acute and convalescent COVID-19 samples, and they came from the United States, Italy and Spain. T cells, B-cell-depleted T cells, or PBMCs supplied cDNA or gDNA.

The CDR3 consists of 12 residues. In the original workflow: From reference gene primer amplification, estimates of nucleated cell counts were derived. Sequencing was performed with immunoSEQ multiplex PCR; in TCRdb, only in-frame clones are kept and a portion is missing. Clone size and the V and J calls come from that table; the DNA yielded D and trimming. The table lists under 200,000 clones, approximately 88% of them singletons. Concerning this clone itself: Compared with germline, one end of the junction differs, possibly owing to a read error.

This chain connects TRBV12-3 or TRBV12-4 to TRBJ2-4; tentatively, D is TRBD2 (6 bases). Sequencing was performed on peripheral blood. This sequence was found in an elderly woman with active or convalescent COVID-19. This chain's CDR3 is CASSLRREDLAF. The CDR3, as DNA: TGTGCCAGCAGTTTGAGGAGGGAGGACCTTGCCTTC.